This T cell receptor beta chain appears in the sequencing data of a study of T cells after yellow fever vaccination. The CDR3 covers 15 residues. Trimming cost V 6 bases and J 6 bases, with 15 bases left between them. This clonotype was found once. The CDR3 does not end in the conserved phenylalanine or tryptophan, so this is likely a read error. TCRdb re-derived calls from the 5' RACE reads in MiXCR, one entry per CDR3 protein. The sample lists about 330,000 distinct CDR3 sequences, around 6.8% occurring once. The receptor's source is a man in his late teens or twenties who received the YFV17D yellow fever vaccine. The genes are TRBV12-3 or TRBV12-4 and TRBJ1-6; a weak D match, TRBD1 (5 bases). The sequences come from PBMCs, collected roughly 46 days after the first yellow fever vaccination. CDR3 nucleotides: TGTGCCAGCAGACTCATCGACAGCCCTAATTCACCCCTCCACGTT. As protein: CASRLIDSPNSPLHV.